This TCR beta chain was sequenced during a study of tumor-infiltrating lymphocytes in primary liver carcinoma. Across the study: About 3.5 to 8 million productive TCRbeta reads were obtained from the samples, with similar numbers across tissue types.

The study's findings and limits: Tumor-adjacent and tumor-blood pairs displayed less overlap than did pairs of tumor regions.

This clonotype was detected once. Antigen: not known. One junction end does not reproduce the germline sequence, and a read error may be involved. The input was 500 ng total RNA; TCR beta cDNA was made from it with a constant-region primer. Nested multiplex PCR, run for three rounds with slightly modified ARM-PCR, yielded TCR beta libraries. From the multiplex PCR reads, TCRdb called clonotypes with MiXCR, one entry per CDR3 protein. The top ten clones hold approximately 15% of a sample with approximately 37,000 distinct CDR3 sequences, just under 75% of them seen once. Co-extraction yielded RNA and DNA from roughly 20-30 mg of unsorted bulk tissue. The source is a man aged 35-49 years with primary liver carcinoma and hepatitis B virus infection. Sequences were obtained from liver tumor tissue from sampling region 4. Indicated subset: tumor region T4, right-lateral pole.

CDR3 sequence reads: CSVRAGCGMNTEVFF. The CDR3 DNA sequence: TGCAGCGTTCGGGCGGGCTGTGGAATGAACACTGAAGTTTTCTTT. This chain links TRBV29-1 with TRBJ1-1; the D is unclear. The length of the CDR3 is 15 residues. CDR1 and CDR2 from the germline V gene are SQVTM and ANQGSEA. Using reference TRBV29-1 and TRBJ1-1 for the parts outside the CDR3, the full variable domain is SAVISQKPSRDICQRGTSLTIQCQVDSQVTMMFWYRQQPGQSLTLIATANQGSEATYESGFVIDKFPISRPNLTFSTLTVSNMSPEDSSIYLCSVRAGCGMNTEVFFGQGTRLTVV.